This T cell receptor (beta chain) was identified during a study of T-cell memory formation after mild COVID-19. Study in general: TCR clusters were mostly donor specific.

Notes on the study in general: Detection of some responders pre-infection suggested pre-existing cross-reactive memory T cells participated.

CDR1 is SGHVS and CDR2 is FQNEAQ in the germline V gene. The CDR3 is 15 residues long. The V and J ends lost 5 bases and 2 bases, in that order; junction bases with no gene match: 5. This clonotype was seen only a few times. Its antigen remains unknown. In TCRdb, the 5' RACE reads were re-called with MiXCR into one record per CDR3 protein. The sample lists over 350,000 distinct CDR3 sequences, roughly 24% seen once, with 8.8% in the top ten. This TCR came from an adult woman who had mild COVID-19 (a few samples of this study predate the infection). Cell type and time point are not known. V gene TRBV7-8 combines with J gene TRBJ2-1, with 8 bases fitting TRBD2. The sequenced sample was PBMCs or a T cell subset sorted from them (not recorded which). CDR3 DNA sequence: TGTGCCAGCAGCCCCGAGCGGGGGCCCTACAATGAGCAGTTCTTC. As protein: CASSPERGPYNEQFF.